The clone carrying this T cell receptor (beta chain) was recorded many times. Its antigen is not known. These data come from a study of T-cell reconstitution after alpha-beta-depleted transplantation in children. General observations from the study: Several hundred rapidly expanded clones from non-depleted graft cells reportedly supplied alpha-beta T cells about two months post-transplant. When one year had passed after transplant, most T-cell counts and diversity came from newly produced T cells.

After removal of 4 bases from V and 3 bases from J, the junction contained 2 bases not matched to a gene. Germline-derived CDR1 and CDR2 are SGHVS and FNYEAQ. This CDR3 is built from 14 residues. Unique molecular identifiers were used to barcode this TCRbeta library. Each CDR3 protein gets one entry after TCRdb re-called the PCR reads with MiXCR. The repertoire includes 150,000 to 200,000 distinct CDR3 sequences, around 10% of them detected once, and less than 15% sits in the top ten. The material was PBMCs, obtained before TCRalphabeta/CD19-depleted stem cell transplant. V usage is TRBV7-6 and J usage is TRBJ2-7; 11 bases are a match to TRBD1. The source of this sequence is a boy aged 2-15 years with acute myeloid leukemia, due to receive a stem cell transplant. CDR3 DNA sequence: TGTGCCAGCAGCTCAGGGACAGGGGGCTACGAGCAGTACTTC. Amino acids: CASSSGTGGYEQYF.